These T cell receptor beta chains were read from a single sample in a study of blood T cells in healthy people across ages. Each CDR3 protein is one row after TCRdb ran MiXCR on the 5' RACE reads. The sample has more than 600,000 distinct CDR3 sequences, 20% to 25% seen once. The same data also contributed to another study, on T cells of mothers and their children.

Sequencing was carried out using blood. The receptors were sampled from a boy younger than 18 in good health. Each CDR3 is given without its conserved first and last residue. The order of the fields is clone size, V gene, CDR3 length, J gene, CDR3 protein. Clone size is given for some rows only: seen once, a few or many times, or a class if the clone is expanded.

abundance: -
v_gene: TRBV25-1
len: 16
j_gene: TRBJ1-5
CDR3aa: ASSGWTRDIGSNQPQH

abundance: few
v_gene: TRBV28
len: 11
j_gene: -
CDR3aa: ASSFSDLYEQY

abundance: few
v_gene: TRBV4-2
len: 13
j_gene: TRBJ2-5
CDR3aa: ASSQALGSVETQY

abundance: few
v_gene: TRBV12-3/TRBV12-4
len: 11
j_gene: -
CDR3aa: ASSLKDFDEQF

abundance: once
v_gene: TRBV4-3
len: 16
j_gene: TRBJ2-2
CDR3aa: ASSQETGGQGALGELF

abundance: few
v_gene: TRBV4-2
len: 12
j_gene: TRBJ2-7
CDR3aa: ARNPGTETYEQY

abundance: few
v_gene: TRBV6-6
len: 13
j_gene: TRBJ1-5
CDR3aa: ASLTGPLDNQPQH

abundance: many
v_gene: TRBV2
len: 11
j_gene: TRBJ1-6
CDR3aa: ASFRDNNSPLH

abundance: -
v_gene: TRBV12-3/TRBV12-4
len: 12
j_gene: TRBJ1-2
CDR3aa: ASSLSRVVGGYT

abundance: once
v_gene: TRBV20-1
len: 12
j_gene: TRBJ2-7
CDR3aa: SARALAGDYEQY

abundance: once
v_gene: TRBV6-6
len: 13
j_gene: TRBJ2-7
CDR3aa: ASSQTGGGRYEQY

abundance: -
v_gene: TRBV29-1
len: 13
j_gene: TRBJ1-4
CDR3aa: SVQPGQGGNEKLF

abundance: few
v_gene: TRBV27
len: 13
j_gene: TRBJ1-3
CDR3aa: ASSPAGGPGNTIY

abundance: few
v_gene: TRBV5-1
len: 13
j_gene: TRBJ2-7
CDR3aa: ASSLSEYYSYEQY

abundance: -
v_gene: TRBV6-5
len: 14
j_gene: TRBJ2-5
CDR3aa: ASSILGGVFQETQY

abundance: -
v_gene: TRBV3-1
len: 12
j_gene: TRBJ1-5
CDR3aa: ASSQMATNQPQH

abundance: -
v_gene: TRBV6-6
len: 12
j_gene: TRBJ1-1
CDR3aa: ASSYTGMNTEAF

abundance: few
v_gene: TRBV6-5
len: 11
j_gene: TRBJ2-5
CDR3aa: ASSYGQGKEQY

abundance: -
v_gene: TRBV4-3
len: 13
j_gene: TRBJ2-1
CDR3aa: ASSQEVFGYNEQF